This T cell receptor (beta chain) was identified during a study of shared clonotypes between healthy human individuals. Findings and limits, study-wide: Compared with clonotypes that all four donors shared, non-shared clonotypes had lower generation probabilities.

Once extracted for a subset, genomic DNA was divided evenly among several immunoSEQ plates. TCRdb's table, derived via immunoSEQ multiplex PCR, lists solely in-frame clones and lacks some. Counted here are some 240,000 clones, 65% to 70% occurring once; the ten biggest clones make up around 10%. As for this clone: Its antigen is unknown.

The germline V gene has CDR1 MGHRA and CDR2 YSYEKL. CDR3 length: 15 residues. V lost 0 bases, J lost 7 bases, and 15 bases lay in between. CD4+ cells were split into CD45RA+ naive and CD45RA-negative memory subsets. The chain joins TRBV4-1 to TRBJ2-5; tentative D call: TRBD2 (5 bases). The specimen sequenced was memory CD4+ T cells sorted from blood. Subset given: CD45RA-negative fraction. This TCR was sampled from a man aged 30 to 45 in good health. The CDR3 loop reads CASSQDMTSGWTQYF. Here the CDR3 DNA reads TGCGCCAGCAGCCAAGATATGACGAGCGGATGGACCCAGTACTTC.